This section outlines one TCR beta chain sequence together with its context. As yet, its antigen is unknown. This sample stems from a study of Tregs in tolerant kidney transplant recipients. Unstimulated Tregs (CD4+CD25+CD127-) and CD4+CD25- non-Tregs were sorted from PBMCs. The assay was immunoSEQ multiplex PCR, and TCRdb's table has in-frame clones only and misses some. The sample has some 66,000 clones, about nine tenths seen once; the top ten hold about 10%. Study-wide findings and caveats: Donor-specific Treg expansion exceeded global Treg expansion in tolerant patients, suggesting antigen drive. Nucleotide sequences could not be compared across some patients' samples due to primer changes. No direct test of biological reproducibility was done here.

There are 15 residues in the CDR3. The V gene lost 3 bases and the J gene lost 3 bases, with 14 bases spanning the gap. CDR1 is MNHEY and CDR2 is SMNVEV in the germline V gene (reference sequence). The gene calls are TRBV27 and TRBJ1-2, with D unresolved. Material: CD8+ T cells from blood, obtained before the transplant. The sequence was obtained from a human donor who received a combined kidney and bone marrow transplant. The CDR3 DNA reads as TGTGCCAGCAGTTTTAATAGCGACGGCTACTATGGCTACACCTTC. Its translation is CASSFNSDGYYGYTF.